These 27 T cell receptor beta chains came from one sample sequenced in a study of shared clonotypes between healthy human individuals (dated by TCRdb to about 2020). Libraries were built with the immunoSEQ multiplex PCR assay. TCRdb limited this immuneACCESS table to in-frame rearrangements with V and J called. A share of clones is missing; checked studies link under half to unresolved V genes, and the rest is unexplained. The sample table lists some 1,100,000 clones, approximately 80% of them with a count of one. 0.5% to 0.6% of the sample rests with the top ten. The sequencing input was memory CD4+ T cells from PBMCs. The sample's cell subset or site label, in plain terms: CD45RA-negative fraction. These receptor sequences come from a young man in good health. Some clones in this sample may be carry-over from other donors' samples.

This clone occurred a few times. The chain has TRBV11-2 and TRBJ2-7, with TRBD1 matching over 10 bases. Germline lookup yields CDR1 SGHAT and CDR2 FQNNGV. V lost 5 bases to trimming and J lost 10 bases; unmatched junction nucleotides: 8. The CDR3 is 13 amino acids. CDR3 sequence reads: CASSRRDRGTQYF. The CDR3 nucleotides are TGTGCCAGCAGCCGGCGGGACAGGGGTACCCAGTACTTC. Together with reference TRBV11-2 and TRBJ2-7, the CDR3 gives the full variable domain: EAGVAQSPRYKIIEKRQSVAFWCNPISGHATLYWYQQILGQGPKLLIQFQNNGVVDDSQLPKDRFSAERLKGVDSTLKIQPAKLEDSAVYLCASSRRDRGTQYFGPGTRLTVT.

The chain combines TRBV5-1 with TRBJ2-1; TRBD1 agrees at 8 bases. Germline loops: CDR1 SGHRS, CDR2 YFSETQ. The trim removed 1 base at V and 3 bases at J, leaving 6 bases unmatched. There are 16 residues in the CDR3. CDR3: CASSLYVTGDYNEQFF. CDR3 sequence (DNA): TGCGCCAGCAGCTTGTATGTGACAGGGGACTACAATGAGCAGTTCTTC.

In regard to this clone: A much larger clone differs from this one at a single base, so this may be a read error. The same CDR3 also results from other DNA sequences found in this sample. V and J are TRBV7-9 and TRBJ1-1; D perhaps matches TRBD1 (5 bases). This CDR3 has 13 residues. V was clipped by 3 bases and J by 1 base, with 6 bases between them. The V gene's germline CDR1 is SEHNR and CDR2 FQNEAQ (reference sequence). The CDR3 here is CASSFRGNTEAFF. CDR3 sequence (DNA): TGTGCCAGCAGCTTTAGGGGGAACACTGAAGCTTTCTTT.

The V gene is TRBV28, the J gene TRBJ1-1; 9 positions match TRBD1. V lost 6 bases to trimming and J lost 1 base; unmatched junction nucleotides: 6. Germline V gene sequence: CDR1 MDHEN, CDR2 SYDVKM. CDR3 length: 15 amino acids. CDR3 in DNA: TGTGCCAGCAGACCTGCGGACAGGGGGAACACTGAAGCTTTCTTT. Amino acid sequence: CASRPADRGNTEAFF.

V and J are TRBV14 and TRBJ2-5; tentative D call: TRBD2 (6 bases). Trimming shortened V by 3 bases and J by 14 bases, and 16 bases separated the two germline ends. Germline V gives CDR1 SGHDN, CDR2 FVKESK. The CDR3 loop spans 12 amino acids. In DNA, the CDR3 is TGTGCCAGCAGCCACCCGAGGACTATTCTCTACTTC. Its translation is CASSHPRTILYF.

CDR3 DNA: TGCAGCGCAAACAGGGGGGCCACCGGGGAGCTGTTTTTT. Translation: CSANRGATGELFF. This chain uses TRBV29-1 with TRBJ2-2, with 8 positions matching TRBD1. Germline V gene sequence: CDR1 SQVTM, CDR2 ANQGSEA. The CDR3 has 13 amino acids. V lost 7 bases and J lost 4; bases outside the gene matches: 5.

The rearrangement links TRBV6-5 to TRBJ2-2; D might be TRBD2 (6 bases). The CDR3 sequence is 16 residues long. V dropped 1 base and J dropped 6 bases, with 15 bases sitting between them. The V gene's germline CDR1 is MNHEY and CDR2 SVGAGI. The CDR3 region has the DNA TGTGCCAGCAGTTACTGGTCTGGAGGGGAGGCCGGGGAGCTGTTTTTT. Translated, it gives CASSYWSGGEAGELFF.

The J gene is TRBJ1-2, the V gene TRBV28; maybe TRBD1 (5 bases). This CDR3 is 12 amino acids long. Germline-derived CDR1 and CDR2 are MDHEN and SYDVKM. V was trimmed by 7 bases and J by 8 bases, leaving 14 bases between them. Here the CDR3 reads CASKGNFWGYTF. The CDR3 nucleotides read TGTGCCAGCAAGGGGAACTTTTGGGGCTACACCTTC.

Regarding this clone: One junction end does not reproduce the germline sequence, and a read error may be involved. This chain joins TRBV7-3 and TRBJ2-1; a weak D match, TRBD2 (5 bases). The CDR3 covers 13 residues. Germline V CDR1 and CDR2: SGHTA, FQGTGA. CDR3 DNA sequence: TGTGCCAACAGCGTTACGGGGTACAATGAGCAGTTCTTC. It specifies CANSVTGYNEQFF.

The J gene is TRBJ2-3, the V gene TRBV4-1; D uncertain. Trimming took 3 bases from V and 4 from J, leaving 11 bases between them. Germline lookup yields CDR1 MGHRA and CDR2 YSYEKL. The CDR3 length is 14 residues. The CDR3 coding sequence is TGCGCCAGCAGCCAGGGCAACTGGGCAGATACGCAGTATTTT. The encoded protein is CASSQGNWADTQYF.

J is TRBJ2-7 and V is TRBV18, with D maybe TRBD2 (6 bases). Germline loops: CDR1 KGHSH, CDR2 LQKENI. V was trimmed by 2 bases and J by 6 bases, leaving 17 bases between them. This CDR3 region has 15 residues. The CDR3 DNA follows: TGTGCCAGCTCACCATTAATGAAGGGAGGAGGCGAGCAGTACTTC. This codes for CASSPLMKGGGEQYF.

The genes are TRBV27 and TRBJ2-2; 8 bases fit TRBD1. Germline V gene sequence: CDR1 MNHEY, CDR2 SMNVEV (reference sequence). The CDR3 covers 15 residues. Trimming cost V 6 bases and J 6 bases; bases outside gene matches: 9. DNA for the CDR3: TGTGCCAGCAGCGACCGACAGGGGTACGCCGGGGAGCTGTTTTTT. Translated: CASSDRQGYAGELFF.

This clone has a count of ten or more. The chain combines TRBV28 with TRBJ1-1; TRBD1 agrees at 9 bases. CDR1 is MDHEN, CDR2 SYDVKM, per germline. The CDR3 runs to 13 residues. V lost 5 bases, J lost 7 bases, and 5 bases stayed unmatched. The CDR3 protein is CASSGRDRDEAFF. As DNA, the CDR3 is TGTGCCAGCAGTGGCCGGGACAGGGATGAAGCTTTCTTT.

About this clone itself: A far larger clone is one nucleotide away, so this likely arose from a read error. The chain has TRBV6-1 and TRBJ2-6; maybe TRBD2 (5 bases). The CDR3 consists of 16 residues. Germline loops: CDR1 MNHNS, CDR2 SASEGT. This CDR3 reads CAGSELDFSGANVLTF. The DNA for the CDR3 is TGTGCCGGCAGTGAATTGGACTTCTCTGGGGCCAACGTCCTGACTTTC.

The rearrangement uses TRBV13 and TRBJ2-7, with D possibly matching TRBD2 (5 bases). V lost 5 bases to trimming and J lost 6 bases, with 11 bases between them. Per germline, CDR1 PRHDT and CDR2 FYEKMQ (reference sequence). The CDR3 has 12 amino acids. CDR3 DNA: TGTGCCAGCAGCGGACTCATCTCCGAGCAGTACTTC. Translating gives CASSGLISEQYF.

The chain couples TRBV5-6 to TRBJ2-3; D possibly matches TRBD1 or TRBD2 (5 bases each). Trimming removed 4 bases from V and 3 bases from J, with 18 bases in between. Germline assignment: CDR1 SGHDT and CDR2 YYEEEE. The CDR3 loop spans 16 amino acids. As DNA, the CDR3 is TGTGCCAGCAGCGTTGGTCCGGGGCGCACAACAGATACGCAGTATTTT. Translating gives CASSVGPGRTTDTQYF.

Only a few counts were recorded for this clone. The chain has TRBV4-1 and TRBJ1-2, with D perhaps TRBD1 (5 bases). CDR3 length equals 15 residues. The V end was cut by 0 bases, the J end by 6 bases, with 14 bases between. Germline CDR1 and CDR2: MGHRA and YSYEKL. The CDR3 coding sequence is TGCGCCAGCAGCCAAGAGCCCACCGGGGGTCATGGCTACACCTTC. This codes for CASSQEPTGGHGYTF.

This chain links TRBV12-5 with TRBJ1-2; D is perhaps TRBD1 (5 bases). Trimming removed 4 bases from V and 3 bases from J, with 18 bases in between. Per the germline V gene, CDR1 is LGHNT and CDR2 is FRNRAP. This CDR3 is built from 16 residues. CDR3 DNA sequence: TGTGCTAGTGGTTCGCAGGGCCGACTACCTTACTATGGCTACACCTTC. It codes for CASGSQGRLPYYGYTF. Drawing the rest from reference TRBV12-5 and TRBJ1-2, the complete variable domain is DARVTQTPRHKVTEMGQEVTMRCQPILGHNTVFWYRQTMMQGLELLAYFRNRAPLDDSGMPKDRFSAEMPDATLATLKIQPSEPRDSAVYFCASGSQGRLPYYGYTFGSGTRLTVV.

This chain uses TRBV6-6 with TRBJ2-1; unclear D gene. From germline, CDR1 is MNHNY and CDR2 SVGAGI (reference sequence). The CDR3 runs 11 residues. Trimming cost V 4 bases and J 9 bases, with 7 bases left between them. The CDR3 is CASSSGSEQFF. In DNA, the CDR3 is TGTGCCAGCAGTTCCGGTAGTGAGCAGTTCTTC.

This sequence joins TRBV2 and TRBJ2-3, with 9 bases aligning to TRBD1. V was pared by 10 bases and J by 1 base, with 3 bases of the junction left unmatched. This CDR3 is 13 amino acids long. Looked up from germline, CDR1 is SNHLY and CDR2 is FYNNEI. In DNA form, the CDR3 reads TGTGCCAAGCGACAGGGGGGCACAGATACGCAGTATTTT. Translated, it gives CAKRQGGTDTQYF.

The CDR3 protein is CASSPWAGELFF. The CDR3 DNA sequence: TGTGCCAGCTCACCGTGGGCCGGGGAGCTGTTTTTT. This chain joins TRBV18 and TRBJ2-2; D uncertain. The CDR3 is made up of 12 amino acids. Germline V gene data show CDR1 as KGHSH and CDR2 as LQKENI. V lost 3 bases, J lost 6 bases, and 5 bases lay in between.

This clone showed up just a few times. V and J are TRBV10-3 and TRBJ2-3, with D uncertain. The CDR3 is made up of 14 amino acids. The V gene lost 4 bases and the J gene lost 0 bases, with 8 bases spanning the gap. Germline loops: CDR1 ENHRY, CDR2 SYGVKD. The DNA of the CDR3 is TGTGCCATCAGTGGTTGGAGAAGCACAGATACGCAGTATTTT. Its translation: CAISGWRSTDTQYF.

J is TRBJ2-5 and V is TRBV19; 11 bases align to TRBD1. CDR3 length: 14 amino acids. Germline CDR1 reads LNHDA; CDR2 reads SQIVND (reference sequence). V lost 3 bases, J lost 4 bases, and 1 base stayed unmatched. CDR3 nucleotides: TGTGCCAGTAGTATGGGGACAGGGGGAGAGACCCAGTACTTC. Amino acid sequence: CASSMGTGGETQYF.

A word on this clone: One end of the junction does not line up with germline, which may come from a read error. This chain links TRBV6-5 with TRBJ2-7, with D possibly being TRBD1 or TRBD2 (6 bases each). Germline V gene lookup returns CDR1 MNHEY and CDR2 SVGAGI. CDR3 length equals 13 residues. The CDR3 loop is CASSNSGAGEQYF. The CDR3 DNA reads as TGTGCCAGCAGTAACTCGGGGGCAGGGGAGCAGTACTTC.

This chain connects TRBV6-1 to TRBJ1-2; D gene ambiguous. The CDR3 has 13 amino acids. The ends were cut back, 2 bases at V and 1 base at J, with 5 bases in the middle. CDR1 is MNHNS, CDR2 SASEGT, per germline. The CDR3 loop reads CASSESRNYGYTF. DNA of the CDR3: TGTGCCAGCAGTGAATCTCGTAACTATGGCTACACCTTC.

The gene calls are TRBV7-3 and TRBJ1-2; tentatively, D is TRBD1 (6 bases). The CDR3 is 13 amino acids. Looked up from germline, CDR1 is SGHTA and CDR2 is FQGTGA. V was cut by 5 bases and J by 6 bases, with 13 bases left in between. In DNA, the CDR3 is TGTGCCAGCAGCCAAACAGGGAGTCATGGCTACACCTTC. Translating gives CASSQTGSHGYTF.

The genes are TRBV6-1 and TRBJ2-3, with TRBD2 as a possible D gene (6 bases). Per germline, CDR1 MNHNS and CDR2 SASEGT. This CDR3 region has 14 residues. Trimming took 5 bases from V and 2 from J, leaving 11 bases between them. The CDR3, as DNA: TGTGCCAGCAGTTTGGGGGGATTCACAGATACGCAGTATTTT. Encoded protein: CASSLGGFTDTQYF.